The clone carrying this T cell receptor beta chain was counted many times. This record comes from a study of Graves' ophthalmopathy and Graves' hyperthyroidism. Study summary: A follow-up of 18 months without ophthalmopathy meant that hyperthyroidism was stable.

Certain patients, namely those with other autoimmune diseases, uncontrolled infections, pregnancy or lactation, were excluded. Diagnoses were established from clinical symptoms, serum thyroxine, TRAb, thyroid ultrasound and orbital computed tomography. The germline V gene has CDR1 MNHEY and CDR2 SVGAGI. The CDR3 runs to 12 residues. Deletions cut 2 bases from V and 8 bases from J, with 9 bases between. TCR beta CDR3 regions were amplified from RNA transcripts. A first-round RT-PCR used HTBI primers, followed by a second-round multiplex PCR. TCRdb re-called the multiplex PCR reads through MiXCR, storing one row per CDR3 protein. The repertoire has 580,000 or so distinct CDR3 sequences, about 35% of them found once; the top ten carry roughly 4%.

The chain combines TRBV6-5 with TRBJ1-1, with D hard to call. The sequenced sample consisted of peripheral blood or thyroid tissue (not recorded which). The receptor was isolated from an adult man with Graves' hyperthyroidism. The CDR3 region has the DNA TGTGCCAGCAGTTACAGGGCAGAGGAAGCTTTCTTT. Protein product: CASSYRAEEAFF.